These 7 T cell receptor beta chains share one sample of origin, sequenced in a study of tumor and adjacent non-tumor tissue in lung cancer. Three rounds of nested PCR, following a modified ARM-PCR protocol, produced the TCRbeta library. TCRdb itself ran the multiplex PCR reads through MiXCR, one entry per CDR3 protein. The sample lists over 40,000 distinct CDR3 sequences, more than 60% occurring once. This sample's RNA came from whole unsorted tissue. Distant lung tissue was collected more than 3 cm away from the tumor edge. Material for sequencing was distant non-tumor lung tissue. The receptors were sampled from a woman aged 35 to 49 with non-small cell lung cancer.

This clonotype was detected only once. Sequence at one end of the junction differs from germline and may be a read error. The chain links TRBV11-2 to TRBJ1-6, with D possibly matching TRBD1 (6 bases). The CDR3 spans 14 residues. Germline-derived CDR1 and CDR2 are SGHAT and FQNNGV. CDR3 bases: TGTGCCAGCAGCCTGACTGGGGACAATTCACTCCTCCACTTT. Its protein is CASSLTGDNSLLHF.

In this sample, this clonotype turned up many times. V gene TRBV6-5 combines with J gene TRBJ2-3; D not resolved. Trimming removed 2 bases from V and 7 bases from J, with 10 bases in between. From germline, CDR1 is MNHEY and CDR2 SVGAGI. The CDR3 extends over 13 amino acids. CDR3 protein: CASSYHGEYTQYF. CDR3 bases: TGTGCCAGCAGTTACCACGGTGAATATACGCAGTATTTT.

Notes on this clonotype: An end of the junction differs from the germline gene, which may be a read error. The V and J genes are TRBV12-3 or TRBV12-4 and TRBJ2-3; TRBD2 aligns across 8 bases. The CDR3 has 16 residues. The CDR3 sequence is CAIAPQVLAGFHTLYF. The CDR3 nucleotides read TGTGCCATCGCCCCCCAGGTGTTAGCGGGGTTCCATACGCTGTATTTT.

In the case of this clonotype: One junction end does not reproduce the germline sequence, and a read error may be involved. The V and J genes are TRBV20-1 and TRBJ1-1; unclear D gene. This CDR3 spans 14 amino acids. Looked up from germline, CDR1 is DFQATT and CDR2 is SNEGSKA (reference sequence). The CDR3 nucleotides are TGCAGTGCTCCTTCCCCCGGAGGAGGCACTGAAGCTTTCTTC. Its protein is CSAPSPGGGTEAFF.

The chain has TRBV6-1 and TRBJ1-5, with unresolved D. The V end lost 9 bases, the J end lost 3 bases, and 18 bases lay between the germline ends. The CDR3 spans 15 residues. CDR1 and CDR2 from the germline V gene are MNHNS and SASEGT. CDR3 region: CASREAPGDNQPQHF. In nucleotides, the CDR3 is TGTGCCAGTAGAGAAGCACCTGGTGACAATCAGCCCCAGCATTTT.

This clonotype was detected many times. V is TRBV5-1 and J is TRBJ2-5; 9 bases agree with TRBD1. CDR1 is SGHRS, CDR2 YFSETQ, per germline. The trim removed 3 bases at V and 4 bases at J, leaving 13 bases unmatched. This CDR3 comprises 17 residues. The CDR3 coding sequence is TGCGCCAGCAGCTATGGACCGGGACAGGGAGGTCGAGAGACCCAGTACTTC. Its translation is CASSYGPGQGGRETQYF. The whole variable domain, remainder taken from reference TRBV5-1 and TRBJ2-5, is KAGVTQTPRYLIKTRGQQVTLSCSPISGHRSVSWYQQTPGQGLQFLFEYFSETQRNKGNFPGRFSGRQFSNSRSEMNVSTLELGDSALYLCASSYGPGQGGRETQYFGPGTRLLVL.

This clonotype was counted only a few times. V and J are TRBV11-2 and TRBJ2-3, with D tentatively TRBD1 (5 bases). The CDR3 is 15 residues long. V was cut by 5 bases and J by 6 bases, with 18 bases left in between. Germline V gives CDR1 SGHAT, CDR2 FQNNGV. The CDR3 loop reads CASSTPGNVGDTQYF. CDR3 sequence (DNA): TGTGCCAGCAGCACCCCAGGGAATGTGGGCGATACGCAGTATTTT.